This T cell receptor beta chain was sequenced in a study of blood T cell repertoires in COVID-19. As for the study in general: Samples representing acute and convalescent COVID-19 were sourced from the United States, Italy and Spain. T cells, B-cell-depleted T cells, or PBMCs supplied cDNA or gDNA.

Original handling: Amplification from reference gene primers served as the basis for estimated nucleated cell counts. Libraries were prepared by immunoSEQ multiplex PCR; TCRdb keeps only in-frame clonotypes and omits some of them. Clonal size and the V and J genes are those of that table, whereas D and trimming came from the DNA. The table records around 460,000 clones, approximately 90% of them present only once. Germline lookup yields CDR1 MGHRA and CDR2 YSYEKL. V lost 2 bases to trimming and J lost 4 bases, with 11 bases between them. This CDR3 has 15 residues. The Seattle patients, enrolled during active infection, were followed longitudinally.

Material: peripheral blood. The TCR originated in a man younger than 35 with COVID-19, enrolled during active disease. The chain has TRBV4-1 and TRBJ1-4, with D perhaps matching TRBD1 (6 bases). CDR3 sequence (DNA): TGCGCCAGCAGCCAACTACAGGGCTTTAATGAAAAACTGTTTTTT. Translation: CASSQLQGFNEKLFF.